This T cell receptor (beta chain) was identified in a study of identical twins. V was clipped by 3 bases and J by 4 bases, with 12 bases between them. This CDR3 has 14 amino acids. Germline CDR1 and CDR2: SEHNR and FQNEAQ (reference sequence). TCRdb redid the calling of the 5' RACE reads with MiXCR, one entry per CDR3 protein. The table records hundreds of thousands of distinct CDR3 sequences, roughly 18% of them present only once. The same data also went into a second study, on T cells expressing NK-cell markers. In that study: Investigators obtained TCR beta repertoires from sorted CD3+CD56+NKG2C+, CD3+CD56+NKG2C- and CD3+CD56-NKG2C+ T cells. With respect to HCMV, seven of the eight sequenced donors were seropositive, and one was seronegative. It remained uncertain whether the expanded NKG2C+ T cell clones were specific for HCMV antigens.

What was sequenced was PBMCs. The receptor was derived from a young woman in good health. This chain links TRBV7-9 with TRBJ1-1; D not resolved. CDR3 in amino acids: CASSFGSGGTEAFF. In DNA, the CDR3 is TGTGCCAGCAGCTTCGGTTCAGGAGGCACTGAAGCTTTCTTT.